Listed below are T cell receptor beta chains from one sample, sequenced in a study of metastatic and nonmetastatic thyroid tumors. TCRdb re-processed the PCR reads through MiXCR. The sample lists some 41,000 clones, 3% to 3.5% occurring once. The sample taken for sequencing was blood. The receptors come from a female donor with papillary thyroid cancer or a benign thyroid nodule (not recorded which). Some clones in this sample may be carry-over from other donors' samples. CDR3s include the opening cysteine and the closing phenylalanine or tryptophan. Each record gives: J gene, clone size, V gene, D gene, CDR3 protein, CDR3 DNA. The D gene is left open where the match is weak. Clone size is given for some rows only: seen once, a few or many times, or a class if the clone is expanded.

j_gene: TRBJ1-6; abundance: -; v_gene: TRBV6-1; d_gene: TRBD1; CDR3aa: CASSERQGGYNSPLHF; CDR3nt: TGTGCCAGCAGTGAAAGACAGGGTGGCTATAATTCACCCCTCCACTTT
j_gene: TRBJ1-2; abundance: many; v_gene: TRBV7-6; d_gene: -; CDR3aa: CASSLISGGGGYTF; CDR3nt: TGTGCCAGCAGCTTAATTTCCGGGGGCGGTGGCTACACCTTC
j_gene: TRBJ2-1; abundance: many; v_gene: TRBV9; d_gene: TRBD2; CDR3aa: CASSGRTSGSYEQFF; CDR3nt: TGCGCCAGCAGCGGACGGACTAGCGGGAGTTATGAGCAGTTCTTC
j_gene: TRBJ1-2; abundance: -; v_gene: TRBV28; d_gene: TRBD1; CDR3aa: CASSLGQGAGGYTF; CDR3nt: TGTGCCAGCAGTCTGGGACAGGGGGCTGGTGGCTACACCTTC
j_gene: TRBJ2-3; abundance: few; v_gene: TRBV28; d_gene: -; CDR3aa: CASSPGGLYTDTQYF; CDR3nt: TGTGCCAGCAGCCCCGGTGGCCTTTACACAGATACGCAGTATTTT
j_gene: TRBJ2-3; abundance: many; v_gene: TRBV5-5; d_gene: -; CDR3aa: CASSLGATDTQYF; CDR3nt: TGTGCCAGCAGCTTGGGGGCCACAGATACGCAGTATTTT
j_gene: TRBJ2-1; abundance: few; v_gene: TRBV12-3/TRBV12-4; d_gene: -; CDR3aa: CASSSNRNEQFF; CDR3nt: TGTGCCAGCAGTTCCAACAGAAATGAGCAGTTCTTC
j_gene: TRBJ1-5; abundance: many; v_gene: TRBV27; d_gene: -; CDR3aa: CASSKTNTGTIGNQPQHF; CDR3nt: TGTGCCAGCAGCAAAACAAATACCGGGACAATAGGCAATCAGCCCCAGCATTTT
j_gene: TRBJ2-4; abundance: large; v_gene: TRBV12-3/TRBV12-4; d_gene: -; CDR3aa: CASSPREVAKNIQYF; CDR3nt: TGTGCCAGCAGCCCCCGGGAAGTAGCCAAAAACATTCAGTACTTC
j_gene: TRBJ2-2; abundance: many; v_gene: TRBV28; d_gene: -; CDR3aa: CASPSGSGELFF; CDR3nt: TGTGCCAGTCCTTCGGGCTCGGGGGAGCTGTTTTTT
j_gene: TRBJ1-4; abundance: few; v_gene: TRBV28; d_gene: -; CDR3aa: CASSQSQSNEKLFF; CDR3nt: TGTGCCAGCAGTCAGAGCCAGTCTAATGAAAAACTGTTTTTT
j_gene: TRBJ2-1; abundance: many; v_gene: TRBV6-4; d_gene: -; CDR3aa: CASSDSKGEQFF; CDR3nt: TGTGCCAGCAGTGACTCGAAGGGTGAGCAGTTCTTC
j_gene: TRBJ2-5; abundance: few; v_gene: TRBV20-1; d_gene: -; CDR3aa: CSSRGGPETQYF; CDR3nt: TGCAGTTCTAGGGGAGGTCCAGAGACCCAGTACTTC
j_gene: TRBJ2-7; abundance: few; v_gene: TRBV6-4; d_gene: TRBD1; CDR3aa: CASSELKRQGSSDEQYF; CDR3nt: TGTGCCAGCAGTGAGCTAAAACGACAGGGTTCTTCGGACGAGCAGTACTTC
j_gene: TRBJ2-1; abundance: many; v_gene: TRBV12-3/TRBV12-4; d_gene: -; CDR3aa: CASTRYPEGGEQFF; CDR3nt: TGTGCCAGCACCCGCTATCCTGAGGGTGGTGAGCAGTTCTTC
j_gene: TRBJ2-3; abundance: many; v_gene: TRBV2; d_gene: -; CDR3aa: CASSDLTDTQYF; CDR3nt: TGTGCCAGCAGTGACCTAACAGATACGCAGTATTTT
j_gene: TRBJ2-5; abundance: -; v_gene: TRBV6-1; d_gene: TRBD2; CDR3aa: CASTPLGGGQETQYF; CDR3nt: TGTGCCAGCACCCCTCTGGGGGGGGGTCAAGAGACCCAGTACTTC
j_gene: TRBJ2-1; abundance: many; v_gene: TRBV20-1; d_gene: -; CDR3aa: CSARPPTGSGRTYNEQFF; CDR3nt: TGCAGTGCTAGACCACCTACGGGAAGCGGGCGAACCTACAATGAGCAGTTCTTC
j_gene: TRBJ1-2; abundance: many; v_gene: TRBV3-1; d_gene: -; CDR3aa: CASSLRDGYGYTF; CDR3nt: TGTGCCAGCAGCCTCCGGGACGGCTATGGCTACACCTTC
j_gene: TRBJ2-3; abundance: few; v_gene: TRBV12-3/TRBV12-4; d_gene: -; CDR3aa: CASSRQQGDTQYF; CDR3nt: TGTGCCAGCAGTCGACAACAGGGAGATACGCAGTATTTT
j_gene: TRBJ2-2; abundance: many; v_gene: TRBV18; d_gene: TRBD2; CDR3aa: CASSRTTSGGTGELFF; CDR3nt: TGTGCCAGCTCACGAACAACTAGCGGGGGCACCGGGGAGCTGTTTTTT
j_gene: TRBJ1-2; abundance: many; v_gene: TRBV18; d_gene: -; CDR3aa: CASSPRQFDYGYTF; CDR3nt: TGTGCCAGCTCACCACGACAGTTTGACTATGGCTACACCTTC
j_gene: TRBJ1-1; abundance: many; v_gene: TRBV10-3; d_gene: TRBD1; CDR3aa: CAIRGGRTGSTEAFF; CDR3nt: TGTGCCATCAGAGGGGGTAGGACAGGGTCCACTGAAGCTTTCTTT
j_gene: TRBJ1-1; abundance: many; v_gene: TRBV24-1; d_gene: -; CDR3aa: CATAGVFGEAFF; CDR3nt: TGTGCTACCGCCGGGGTCTTCGGGGAAGCTTTCTTT
j_gene: TRBJ2-5; abundance: few; v_gene: TRBV24-1; d_gene: -; CDR3aa: CATSDRKDFQETQYF; CDR3nt: TGTGCCACCAGTGATAGAAAAGACTTCCAAGAGACCCAGTACTTC
j_gene: TRBJ2-7; abundance: -; v_gene: TRBV28; d_gene: TRBD2; CDR3aa: CASSTLSGGEQYF; CDR3nt: TGTGCCAGCAGCACTTTATCGGGGGGCGAGCAGTACTTC
j_gene: TRBJ1-4; abundance: many; v_gene: TRBV6-1; d_gene: TRBD1; CDR3aa: CASRELGQGVEKLFF; CDR3nt: TGTGCCAGCAGGGAGCTGGGACAGGGAGTTGAAAAACTGTTTTTT
j_gene: TRBJ1-1; abundance: -; v_gene: TRBV6-4; d_gene: TRBD1; CDR3aa: CASSYRQGSRTEAFF; CDR3nt: TGTGCCAGCAGTTACAGACAGGGAAGTAGGACTGAAGCTTTCTTT
j_gene: TRBJ1-5; abundance: few; v_gene: TRBV19; d_gene: TRBD1; CDR3aa: CASRTGSNQPQHF; CDR3nt: TGTGCCAGTCGGACAGGCAGCAATCAGCCCCAGCATTTT
j_gene: TRBJ2-7; abundance: few; v_gene: TRBV6-5; d_gene: -; CDR3aa: CASSYPKGYEQYF; CDR3nt: TGTGCCAGCAGTTACCCCAAGGGTTACGAGCAGTACTTC
j_gene: TRBJ2-3; abundance: few; v_gene: TRBV20-1; d_gene: TRBD1; CDR3aa: CSASSGTGGNTQYF; CDR3nt: TGCAGTGCTTCATCCGGGACAGGGGGTAATACGCAGTATTTT
j_gene: TRBJ1-2; abundance: many; v_gene: TRBV29-1; d_gene: TRBD1; CDR3aa: CSVEGDRGHGYTF; CDR3nt: TGCAGCGTTGAAGGGGACAGGGGCCATGGCTACACCTTC
j_gene: TRBJ1-6; abundance: many; v_gene: TRBV5-5; d_gene: TRBD1; CDR3aa: CASSSLQGRPPLHF; CDR3nt: TGTGCCAGCAGCTCCCTACAGGGGAGGCCACCCCTCCACTTT
j_gene: TRBJ2-7; abundance: many; v_gene: TRBV18; d_gene: -; CDR3aa: CASSPFADYEQYF; CDR3nt: TGTGCCAGCTCACCGTTTGCAGACTACGAGCAGTACTTC
j_gene: TRBJ1-4; abundance: many; v_gene: TRBV5-5; d_gene: TRBD1; CDR3aa: CASSLSPGTANEKLFF; CDR3nt: TGTGCCAGCAGCCTCTCACCCGGGACAGCGAATGAAAAACTGTTTTTT
j_gene: TRBJ2-2; abundance: many; v_gene: TRBV6-5; d_gene: -; CDR3aa: CASSYGIPQGNTGELFF; CDR3nt: TGTGCCAGCAGTTACGGAATTCCCCAGGGGAACACCGGGGAGCTGTTTTTT
j_gene: TRBJ1-1; abundance: -; v_gene: TRBV28; d_gene: -; CDR3aa: CASSRAGSRTEAFF; CDR3nt: TGTGCCAGCAGCCGAGCGGGGTCCCGAACTGAAGCTTTCTTT
j_gene: TRBJ2-7; abundance: medium-sized; v_gene: TRBV11-2; d_gene: -; CDR3aa: CASSLDHGSQVATYEQYF; CDR3nt: TGTGCCAGCAGCTTAGATCATGGTAGCCAAGTCGCTACCTACGAGCAGTACTTC
j_gene: TRBJ2-2; abundance: -; v_gene: TRBV7-2; d_gene: -; CDR3aa: CASSFKAGELFF; CDR3nt: TGTGCCAGCAGCTTTAAAGCGGGGGAGCTGTTTTTT
j_gene: TRBJ2-7; abundance: few; v_gene: TRBV20-1; d_gene: TRBD2; CDR3aa: CSARVAGVDEQYF; CDR3nt: TGCAGTGCTAGAGTAGCGGGAGTCGACGAGCAGTACTTC
j_gene: TRBJ2-1; abundance: few; v_gene: TRBV6-1; d_gene: TRBD2; CDR3aa: CASSEWAGGSYEQFF; CDR3nt: TGTGCCAGCAGTGAATGGGCGGGGGGATCGTATGAGCAGTTCTTC
j_gene: TRBJ1-5; abundance: -; v_gene: TRBV6-1; d_gene: -; CDR3aa: CASSHRDQPQHF; CDR3nt: TGTGCCAGCAGCCACAGGGACCAGCCCCAGCATTTT